This TCR beta chain was identified during a study of blood T cell repertoires in COVID-19. The CDR3 covers 17 residues. With 5 bases clipped from V and 4 bases from J, the junction kept 13 bases outside the gene matches. Germline CDR1 and CDR2: LNHNV and YYDKDF (reference sequence). Method: immunoSEQ multiplex PCR; TCRdb's copy keeps in-frame clones and lacks some. The data contain a few hundred thousand clones, roughly 90% of them singletons. J is TRBJ2-3 and V is TRBV15; 9 bases line up with TRBD1. The sample taken for sequencing was PBMCs or T cells enriched from blood (not recorded which). The sequence was obtained from a man aged 40-55 years who had recovered from COVID-19. The CDR3 spells CATSSPPGQGDSDTQYF. The CDR3 DNA sequence: TGTGCCACCAGCTCACCTCCGGGACAGGGTGATTCAGATACGCAGTATTTT.